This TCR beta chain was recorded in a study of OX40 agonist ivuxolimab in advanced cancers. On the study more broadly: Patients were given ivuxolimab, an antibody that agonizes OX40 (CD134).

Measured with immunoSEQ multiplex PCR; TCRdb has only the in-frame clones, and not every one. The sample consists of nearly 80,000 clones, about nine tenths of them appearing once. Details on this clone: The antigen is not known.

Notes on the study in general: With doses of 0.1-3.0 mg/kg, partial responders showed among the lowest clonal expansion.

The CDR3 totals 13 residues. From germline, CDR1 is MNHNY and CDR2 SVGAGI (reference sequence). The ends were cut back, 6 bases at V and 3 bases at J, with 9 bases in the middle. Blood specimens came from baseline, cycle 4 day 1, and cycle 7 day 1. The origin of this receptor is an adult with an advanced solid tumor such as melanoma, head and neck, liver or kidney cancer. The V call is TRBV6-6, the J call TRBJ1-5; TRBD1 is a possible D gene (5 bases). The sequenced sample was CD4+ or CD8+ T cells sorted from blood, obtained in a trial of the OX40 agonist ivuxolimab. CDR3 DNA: TGTGCCAGCAGACAGGATCCCAATCAGCCCCAGCATTTT. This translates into CASRQDPNQPQHF.